This T cell receptor (beta chain) is drawn from a study of cytomegalovirus exposure and HLA in healthy donors. Points from the study as a whole: Among the sequence variants, a highly shared cluster was likely an artifact of sequencing. Associated with cytomegalovirus, according to the listing, were 150 to 200 TCR beta chains. The study found most TCR sequences rare, yet found some public TCRs in many donors.

This clone has more than one count but fewer than ten. Its antigen is not identified. CDR1 is SEHNR and CDR2 is FQNEAQ in the germline V gene (reference sequence). The V and J ends lost 5 bases and 1 base, in that order; junction bases with no gene match: 5. This CDR3 spans 15 amino acids. With 60 Vbeta and 13 Jbeta primers, the PCR was carried out. Only in-frame clones appear in the TCRdb table, and some are missing; sequencing was by immunoSEQ multiplex PCR. The sample records approximately 170,000 clones, around 81% being singletons. The sequence was collected from a woman between 35 and 50 years old in good health and CMV-seronegative. Sample: PBMCs. The chain carries TRBV7-9 and TRBJ1-1; 9 bases agree with TRBD1. The CDR3 spells CASSRQGVTNTEAFF. The CDR3 region has the DNA TGTGCCAGCAGCCGACAGGGGGTAACGAACACTGAAGCTTTCTTT.